This TCR beta chain was captured by sequencing in a study of patients and donors after allogeneic stem cell transplantation. Germline values: CDR1 GTSNPN, CDR2 SVGIG (reference sequence). The J segment lost 2 bases and the V segment lost 4 bases, leaving 7 bases of the junction unmatched. This CDR3 spans 14 amino acids. TCRdb itself ran the RT-PCR reads through MiXCR, one entry per CDR3 protein. This sample has 150,000 to 200,000 distinct CDR3 sequences, with around 28% found just once. The rearrangement links TRBV30 to TRBJ2-7, with TRBD1 matching over 8 bases. This clonotype was obtained from a human donor who was either an allogeneic HSCT recipient or a stem cell or donor lymphocyte infusion donor (not recorded which). It is not recorded whose cells these are; they may come from a transplant donor. The sample was blood, either unsorted or a sorted T cell fraction (not recorded which). CDR3 in DNA: TGTGCCTGGATCGGACGGGGACAGGCCTACGAGCAGTACTTC. Amino acids: CAWIGRGQAYEQYF.